The present TCR beta chain was sequenced within a study of T cell repertoires in cytomegalovirus infection (dated by TCRdb to the late 2010s). Study-wide context: The HLA type of each donor mattered for the analysis, because public TCR beta signatures pointed to carriage of CMV infection along with the matching HLA type.

What the study reported, not specific to this receptor: In both this cohort and an independent cohort of 350 to 400 donors, the cumulative frequency of public TCR beta family members distinguished carriers of CMV infection plus the relevant HLA type. The ex vivo response was dominated by HLA-C-restricted CMV-specific TCR beta clonotypes, and the single most frequent clonotype in two of eight donors was supplied by these HLA-C-restricted clonotypes.

The run used an Illumina HiSeq 1500. TCRdb trimmed public reads at Q25 via fastp, called clones via MiXCR and kept in-frame beta chains. Records with the same CDR3 protein are collapsed into one entry carrying the most frequent genes and DNA. Across this sample there are approximately 190,000 distinct CDR3 sequences, with 8% to 10% seen only once. The ten largest clones represent about 4.6% of the sample. This clonotype came up many times. Its antigen is unknown. No much larger clonotype is one base removed from it; base qualities were not supplied. V is reduced by 5 bases and J by 5 bases, leaving a spacing of 18 bases between them. There are 15 amino acids in the CDR3, from cysteine to phenylalanine inclusive. CDR3 DNA only is kept here, 45 bases in frame from base 1. Via the germline V gene, CDR1 is SGHTA and CDR2 FQGNSA.

Source material: PBMCs. The TCR sequence derives from a human donor in good health (CMV status not recorded). Some clones in this sample may be carry-over from other donors' samples. In this chain, TRBV7-2 is recombined with TRBJ1-2, with an unclear D gene assignment. The DNA sequence is TGTGCCAGCAGCCCCGACTTTGTGAGGCCATATGGCTACACCTTC. Translated, this is CASSPDFVRPYGYTF.